Reported below is one TCR beta chain. The target antigen is unknown. TCRdb reprocessed the 5' RACE reads with MiXCR, giving one entry per CDR3 protein. The table records hundreds of thousands of distinct CDR3 sequences, 17% of them present only once. These data are taken from a study of CD8 T cells in ankylosing spondylitis. The V end lost 8 bases, the J end lost 1 base, and 8 bases lay between the germline ends. CDR1 is MDHEN, CDR2 SYDVKM, per germline. This CDR3 has 13 amino acids. General study results and limits: A motif in TCR beta, a set of roughly 8 highly homologous variants, appeared characteristic of ankylosing spondylitis blood.

The clonotype comes from a male donor with ankylosing spondylitis. The gene calls are TRBV28 and TRBJ2-2, with a weak D call TRBD1 (6 bases). Material: blood, either unsorted or a sorted T cell fraction (not recorded which). The CDR3, as DNA: TGTGCCAGCCTGGACAGGAACACCGGGGAGCTGTTTTTT. Its translation: CASLDRNTGELFF. Full variable domain (outside the CDR3, taken from reference TRBV28 and TRBJ2-2): DVKVTQSSRYLVKRTGEKVFLECVQDMDHENMFWYRQDPGLGLRLIYFSYDVKMKEKGDIPEGYSVSREKKERFSLILESASTNQTSMYLCASLDRNTGELFFGEGSRLTVL.